This entry is about one TCR beta chain. Its specificity is not known. V was shortened by 2 bases and J by 0 bases, with 7 bases between the two germline ends. CDR1 DFQATT and CDR2 SNEGSKA come from the germline V gene (reference sequence). The CDR3 sequence is 14 residues long. The data originate from a study of T-cell reconstitution after alpha-beta-depleted transplantation in children. As it was prepared, the TCRbeta library received unique molecular identifiers. Using its own MiXCR run on the PCR reads, TCRdb lists one record per CDR3 protein. The sample has approximately 1,000,000 distinct CDR3 sequences, about 31% seen once. Regarding the study as a whole: T-cell counts and diversity at one year post-transplant came mainly from newly produced T cells. Expanded graft clones, several hundred of them, were reportedly the source of alpha-beta T cells about two months after transplant. Elevated TCRbeta diversity at day 60 was traced, in some patients, to surviving recipient T cells and thymic progenitors.

The material was PBMCs, mostly from graft donor cells, obtained 360 days after TCRalphabeta/CD19-depleted stem cell transplant. The clonotype comes from a boy less than two years old who had a stem cell transplant for SCID, so the T cells may come from the graft donor. The chain combines TRBV20-1 with TRBJ2-2; D remains unclear. CDR3 in amino acids: CSARMAANTGELFF. The DNA of the CDR3 is TGCAGTGCTAGAATGGCGGCGAACACCGGGGAGCTGTTTTTT.